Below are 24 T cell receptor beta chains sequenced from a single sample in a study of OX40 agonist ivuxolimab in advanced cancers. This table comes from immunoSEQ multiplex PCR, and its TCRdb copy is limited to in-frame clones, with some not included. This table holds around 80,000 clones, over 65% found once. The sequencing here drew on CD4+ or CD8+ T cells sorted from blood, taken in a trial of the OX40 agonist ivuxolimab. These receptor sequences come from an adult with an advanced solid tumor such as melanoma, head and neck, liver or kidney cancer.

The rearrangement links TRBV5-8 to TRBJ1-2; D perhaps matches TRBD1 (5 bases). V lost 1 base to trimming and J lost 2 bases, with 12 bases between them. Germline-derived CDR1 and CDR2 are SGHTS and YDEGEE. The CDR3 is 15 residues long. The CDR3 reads CASSLSRGGNYGYTF. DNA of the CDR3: TGTGCCAGCAGCTTGTCTCGCGGGGGGAACTATGGCTACACCTTC.

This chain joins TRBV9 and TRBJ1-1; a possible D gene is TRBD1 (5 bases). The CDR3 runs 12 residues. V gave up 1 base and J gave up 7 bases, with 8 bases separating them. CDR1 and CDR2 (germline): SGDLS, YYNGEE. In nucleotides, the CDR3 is TGTGCCAGCAGCGTATTGGGGGGTGAAGCTTTCTTT. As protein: CASSVLGGEAFF.

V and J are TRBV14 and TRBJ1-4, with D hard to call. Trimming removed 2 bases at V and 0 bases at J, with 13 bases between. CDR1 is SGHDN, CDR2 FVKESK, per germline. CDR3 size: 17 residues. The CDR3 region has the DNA TGTGCCAGCAGCCAAAGATACGGGAAGACAACTAATGAAAAACTGTTTTTT. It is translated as CASSQRYGKTTNEKLFF.

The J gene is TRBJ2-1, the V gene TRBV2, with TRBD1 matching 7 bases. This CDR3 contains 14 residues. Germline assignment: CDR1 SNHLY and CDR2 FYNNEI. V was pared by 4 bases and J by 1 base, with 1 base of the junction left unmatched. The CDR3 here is CASSGQGSYNEQFF. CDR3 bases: TGTGCCAGCAGTGGACAGGGTTCCTACAATGAGCAGTTCTTC. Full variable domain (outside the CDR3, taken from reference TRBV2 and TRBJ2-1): EPEVTQTPSHQVTQMGQEVILRCVPISNHLYFYWYRQILGQKVEFLVSFYNNEISEKSEIFDDQFSVERPDGSNFTLKIRSTKLEDSAMYFCASSGQGSYNEQFFGPGTRLTVL.

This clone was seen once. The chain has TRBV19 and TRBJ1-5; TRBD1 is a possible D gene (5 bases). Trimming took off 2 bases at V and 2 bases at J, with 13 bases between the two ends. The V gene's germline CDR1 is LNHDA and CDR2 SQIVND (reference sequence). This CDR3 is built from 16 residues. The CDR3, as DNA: TGTGCCAGTAGTATATCAAGAGGGGAGGGCAATCAGCCCCAGCATTTT. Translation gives CASSISRGEGNQPQHF.

CDR3 residues: CASSHLSSRANGYTF. The CDR3 nucleotides are TGTGCCAGCAGTCATCTGTCGTCCAGGGCGAATGGCTACACCTTC. The rearrangement links TRBV5-4 to TRBJ1-2; TRBD1 might be the D (5 bases). CDR1 is SGHNT and CDR2 is YYREEE in the germline V gene (reference sequence). The CDR3 sequence is 15 residues long. Trimming took 5 bases from V and 6 from J, leaving 20 bases between them.

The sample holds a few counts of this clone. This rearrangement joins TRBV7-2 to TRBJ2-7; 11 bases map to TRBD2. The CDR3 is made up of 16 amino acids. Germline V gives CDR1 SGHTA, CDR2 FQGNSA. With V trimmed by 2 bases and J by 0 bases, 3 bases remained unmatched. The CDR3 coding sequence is TGTGCCAGCAGCTTACTAGCGGGGGGCCGCTCCTACGAGCAGTACTTC. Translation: CASSLLAGGRSYEQYF.

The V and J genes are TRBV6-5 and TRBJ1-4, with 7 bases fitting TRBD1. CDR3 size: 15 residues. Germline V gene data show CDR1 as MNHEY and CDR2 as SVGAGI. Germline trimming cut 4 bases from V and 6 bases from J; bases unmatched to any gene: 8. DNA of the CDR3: TGTGCCAGCAGTTCGACAGGGATGTTTGATGAAAAACTGTTTTTT. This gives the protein CASSSTGMFDEKLFF.

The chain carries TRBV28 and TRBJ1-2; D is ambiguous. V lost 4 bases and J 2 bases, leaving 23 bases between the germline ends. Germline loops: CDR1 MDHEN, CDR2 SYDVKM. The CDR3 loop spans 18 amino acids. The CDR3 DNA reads TGTGCCAGCAGTTCCTTGACCCTACAGCAGTCGGAAAACTATGGCTACACCTTC. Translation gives CASSSLTLQQSENYGYTF.

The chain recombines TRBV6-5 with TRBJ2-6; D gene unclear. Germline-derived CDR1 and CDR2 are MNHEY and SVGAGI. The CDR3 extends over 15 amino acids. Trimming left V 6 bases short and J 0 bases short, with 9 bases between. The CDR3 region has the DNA TGTGCCAGCAGGGGCGCCAACTCTGGGGCCAACGTCCTGACTTTC. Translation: CASRGANSGANVLTF.

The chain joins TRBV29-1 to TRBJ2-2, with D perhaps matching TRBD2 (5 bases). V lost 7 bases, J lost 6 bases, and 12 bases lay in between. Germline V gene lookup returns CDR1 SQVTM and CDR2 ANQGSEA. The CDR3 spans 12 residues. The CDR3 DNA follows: TGCAGCGCCTGGACCGGGGCCGGGGAGCTGTTTTTT. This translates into CSAWTGAGELFF.

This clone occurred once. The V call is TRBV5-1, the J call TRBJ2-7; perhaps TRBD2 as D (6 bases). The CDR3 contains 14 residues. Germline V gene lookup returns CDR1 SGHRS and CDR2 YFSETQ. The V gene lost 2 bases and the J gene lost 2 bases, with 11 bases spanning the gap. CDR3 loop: CASSFGTLTYEQYF. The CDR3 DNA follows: TGCGCCAGCAGCTTCGGGACTCTAACCTACGAGCAGTACTTC.

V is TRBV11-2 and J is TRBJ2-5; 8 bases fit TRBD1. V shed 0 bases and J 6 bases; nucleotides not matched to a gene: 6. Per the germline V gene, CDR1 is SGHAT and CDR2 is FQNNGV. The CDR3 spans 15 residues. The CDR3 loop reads CASSLDVQGEKTQYF. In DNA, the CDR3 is TGTGCCAGCAGCTTAGATGTACAGGGGGAGAAGACCCAGTACTTC.

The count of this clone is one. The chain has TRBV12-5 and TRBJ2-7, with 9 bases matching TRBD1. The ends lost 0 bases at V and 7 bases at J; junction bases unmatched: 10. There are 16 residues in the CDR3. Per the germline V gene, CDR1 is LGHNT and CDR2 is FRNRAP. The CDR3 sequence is CASGLVLTGGIGEQYF. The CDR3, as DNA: TGTGCTAGTGGTTTGGTACTTACAGGGGGCATCGGGGAGCAGTACTTC.

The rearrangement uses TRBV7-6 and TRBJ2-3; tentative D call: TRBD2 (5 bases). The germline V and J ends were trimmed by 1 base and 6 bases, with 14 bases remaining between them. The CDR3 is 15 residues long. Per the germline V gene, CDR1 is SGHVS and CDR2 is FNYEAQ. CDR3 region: CASSLDGGSWDTQYF. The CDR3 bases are TGTGCCAGCAGCTTAGATGGAGGTAGTTGGGATACGCAGTATTTT.

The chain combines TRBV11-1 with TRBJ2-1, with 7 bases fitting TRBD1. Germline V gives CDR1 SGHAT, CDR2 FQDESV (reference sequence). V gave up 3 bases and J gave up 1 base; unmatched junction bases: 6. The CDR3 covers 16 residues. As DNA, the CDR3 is TGTGCCAGCAGCTTCTTTCAGGGGGTGTCCTACAATGAGCAGTTCTTC. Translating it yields CASSFFQGVSYNEQFF.

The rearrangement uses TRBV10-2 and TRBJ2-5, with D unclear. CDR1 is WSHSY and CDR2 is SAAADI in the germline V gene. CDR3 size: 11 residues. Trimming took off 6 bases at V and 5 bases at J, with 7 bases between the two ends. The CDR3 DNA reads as TGCGCCAGCAGGGCGCGGGAGACCCAGTACTTC. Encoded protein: CASRARETQYF.

CDR3 in DNA: TGTGCCAGCTCAGAGGGGGCAGGGACCTATGGCTACACCTTC. It codes for CASSEGAGTYGYTF. The chain joins TRBV18 to TRBJ1-2; 7 bases match TRBD1. Losses at the gene ends were 5 bases for V and 4 bases for J; bases not matched to a gene: 7. CDR1 KGHSH and CDR2 LQKENI come from the germline V gene. This CDR3 contains 14 residues. Full variable domain (outside the CDR3, taken from reference TRBV18 and TRBJ1-2): NAGVMQNPRHLVRRRGQEARLRCSPMKGHSHVYWYRQLPEEGLKFMVYLQKENIIDESGMPKERFSAEFPKEGPSILRIQQVVRGDSAAYFCASSEGAGTYGYTFGSGTRLTVV.

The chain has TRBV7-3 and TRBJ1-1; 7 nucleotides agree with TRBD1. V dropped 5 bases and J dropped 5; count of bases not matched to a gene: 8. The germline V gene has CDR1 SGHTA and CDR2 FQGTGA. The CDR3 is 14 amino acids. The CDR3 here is CASSPQGGETEAFF. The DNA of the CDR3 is TGTGCCAGCAGCCCGCAGGGGGGAGAGACTGAAGCTTTCTTT.

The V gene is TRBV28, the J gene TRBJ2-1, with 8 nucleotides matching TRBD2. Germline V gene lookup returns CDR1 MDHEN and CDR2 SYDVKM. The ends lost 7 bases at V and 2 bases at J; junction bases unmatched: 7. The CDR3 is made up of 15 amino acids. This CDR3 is CASTLNSGAYNEQFF. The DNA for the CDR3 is TGTGCCAGCACATTAAATAGCGGGGCCTACAATGAGCAGTTCTTC.

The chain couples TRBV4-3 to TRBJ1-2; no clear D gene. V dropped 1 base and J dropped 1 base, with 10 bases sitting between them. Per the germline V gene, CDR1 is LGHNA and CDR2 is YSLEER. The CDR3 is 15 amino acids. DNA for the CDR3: TGCGCCAGCAGCCAAGTTTTGGCCGATAACTATGGCTACACCTTC. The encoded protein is CASSQVLADNYGYTF.

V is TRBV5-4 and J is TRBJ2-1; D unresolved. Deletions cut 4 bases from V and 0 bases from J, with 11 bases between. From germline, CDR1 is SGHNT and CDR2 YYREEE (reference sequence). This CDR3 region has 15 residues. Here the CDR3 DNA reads TGTGCCAGCAGCGGACCGGCCGGCTCCTACAATGAGCAGTTCTTC. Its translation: CASSGPAGSYNEQFF.

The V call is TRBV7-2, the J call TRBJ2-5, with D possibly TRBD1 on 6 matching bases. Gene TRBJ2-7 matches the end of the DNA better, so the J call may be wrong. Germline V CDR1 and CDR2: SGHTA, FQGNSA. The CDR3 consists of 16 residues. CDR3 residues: CASSLGPRQASYEQYF. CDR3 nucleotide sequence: TGTGCCAGCAGCTTAGGGCCTCGACAGGCCTCCTACGAGCAGTACTTC.

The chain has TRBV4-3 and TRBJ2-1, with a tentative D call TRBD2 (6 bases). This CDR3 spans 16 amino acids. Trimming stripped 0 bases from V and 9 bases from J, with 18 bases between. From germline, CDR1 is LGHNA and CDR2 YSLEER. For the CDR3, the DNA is TGCGCCAGCAGCCAAGATGGAATAGCGGCGTTGGGTGAGCAGTTCTTC. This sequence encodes CASSQDGIAALGEQFF.